This T cell receptor beta chain comes out of a study of cytomegalovirus exposure and HLA in healthy donors. General study findings and limits: Despite most TCR sequences being rare, some public TCRs occurred in many donors.

Primers: 60 Vbeta forward and 13 Jbeta reverse. Clones were read by immunoSEQ multiplex PCR, and TCRdb kept only the in-frame ones, dropping some. The sample consists of about 140,000 clones, around 80% of them appearing once. Points on this clone: Antigen unknown.

The germline gives CDR1 LGHNA, CDR2 YSLEER. The CDR3 has 17 amino acids. V lost 1 base and J 5 bases, leaving 18 bases between the germline ends. The chain has TRBV4-3 and TRBJ2-1; perhaps TRBD2 as D (5 bases). The TCR was taken from a female donor in good health and CMV-seronegative. What was sequenced was PBMCs. CDR3 DNA: TGCGCCAGCAGCCAAGTGGGAAGACGAGCGGAAGACAATGAGCAGTTCTTC. Translation gives CASSQVGRRAEDNEQFF.